The 26 T cell receptor beta chains given below trace back to one sample, sequenced in a study of T cell repertoires in cytomegalovirus infection (dated by TCRdb to about 2019). TCRdb names Illumina HiSeq 1500 as the instrument used. The public reads were reprocessed in TCRdb via fastp at Q25 and MiXCR, keeping in-frame beta chains. Rows with a matching CDR3 protein are joined into one entry that keeps the most common DNA and genes. Recorded for this sample are tens of thousands of distinct CDR3 sequences; roughly 20% of them occurred a single time. The ten largest clones add up to less than 20% of the sample. Antigens of these TCRs are unknown. The specimen was PBMCs, sequenced either directly or after in vitro stimulation (not recorded which). These receptors all come from a human donor in good health (CMV status not recorded). Some clones in this sample may be carry-over from other donors' samples.

The chain joins TRBV7-2 to TRBJ2-1; 13 nucleotides line up with TRBD2. In germline, CDR1 is SGHTA, CDR2 FQGNSA. This CDR3 is built from 16 residues. J lost 5 bases, V lost 1 base, and 2 bases had no gene match. The CDR3 DNA is TGTGCCAGCAGCTTAGGGGGACTAGCGGGAAACAATGAGCAGTTCTTC. Translated: CASSLGGLAGNNEQFF.

The chain has TRBV4-1 and TRBJ2-7; the D gene is possibly TRBD1 (6 bases). This CDR3 region has 15 residues. Trimming left V 2 bases short and J 4 bases short, with 15 bases between. Germline-derived CDR1 and CDR2 are MGHRA and YSYEKL. The CDR3 nucleotides read TGCGCCAGCAGCCAATTCAGGGGAGCCGTATACGAGCAGTACTTC. Protein: CASSQFRGAVYEQYF.

Only a few counts were recorded for this clonotype. The chain recombines TRBV19 with TRBJ1-1; D remains ambiguous. CDR1 LNHDA and CDR2 SQIVND come from the germline V gene (reference sequence). Trimming stripped 7 bases from V and 4 bases from J, with 19 bases between. CDR3 length: 15 residues. CDR3 sequence: CASIRGRGGGTEAFF. In DNA form, the CDR3 reads TGTGCCAGTATTCGCGGCCGGGGAGGAGGCACTGAAGCTTTCTTT.

The chain joins TRBV6-5 to TRBJ1-2; 9 bases fit TRBD1. V shed 5 bases, J shed 2 bases, and the junction held 9 bases outside the gene matches. Germline V lookup: CDR1 MNHEY, CDR2 SVGAGI. The CDR3 is made up of 16 amino acids. The CDR3 DNA sequence: TGTGCCAGCAGTCGAACAGGGGGCGCTGGGAACTATGGCTACACCTTC. Translated, it gives CASSRTGGAGNYGYTF.

This clonotype appeared many times. The V call is TRBV7-2, the J call TRBJ2-7, with D tentatively TRBD1 or TRBD2 (5 bases each). From germline, CDR1 is SGHTA and CDR2 FQGNSA. CDR3 length: 17 residues. V lost 3 bases to trimming and J lost 1 base, with 19 bases between them. For the CDR3, the DNA is TGTGCCAGCAGCTTTCACTCTGGCCCCGAGGGGTCCTACGAGCAGTACTTC. This gives the protein CASSFHSGPEGSYEQYF.

In its sample, this clonotype was seen many times. This chain uses TRBV20-1 with TRBJ2-7; a weak D match, TRBD2 (5 bases). Germline CDR1 is DFQATT and CDR2 is SNEGSKA (reference sequence). The CDR3 spans 14 residues. Trimming took 3 bases from V and 1 from J, leaving 13 bases between them. The CDR3 DNA reads TGCAGTGCTAGGAAGCGGTTGAATTCCTACGAGCAGTACTTC. Protein sequence: CSARKRLNSYEQYF.

This clonotype occurred a few times. V usage is TRBV3-1 and J usage is TRBJ1-4; TRBD1 matches at 7 bases. CDR1 LGHDT and CDR2 YNNKEL come from the germline V gene (reference sequence). CDR3 length equals 14 residues. The junction had 3 bases not matched to a gene; V was cut back by 5 bases and J by 3 bases. The CDR3 is CASSAGTANEKLFF. Written as DNA, the CDR3 is TGTGCCAGCAGCGCCGGGACAGCTAATGAAAAACTGTTTTTT.

The V gene is TRBV30, the J gene TRBJ2-7; 10 nucleotides match TRBD1. V lost 2 bases to trimming and J lost 3 bases; unmatched junction nucleotides: 4. The CDR3 loop spans 14 amino acids. The germline V gene has CDR1 GTSNPN and CDR2 SVGIG (reference sequence). The CDR3 is CAWSRDRGHYEQYF. The CDR3 DNA follows: TGTGCCTGGAGTCGGGACAGGGGACACTACGAGCAGTACTTC.

This clonotype was observed many times. The CDR3 region is CASSLTLYNEQFF. In nucleotides, the CDR3 is TGTGCCAGCAGCTTAACACTCTACAATGAGCAGTTCTTC. The chain employs TRBV7-2 and TRBJ2-1, with unresolved D. CDR3 length equals 13 residues. Per germline, CDR1 SGHTA and CDR2 FQGNSA. Between the trimmed V and J ends, which lost 2 bases and 3 bases, there was a span of 5 bases.

J is TRBJ2-3 and V is TRBV4-3; 10 bases agree with TRBD2. Unmatched junction bases numbered 0, after V lost 1 base and J lost 5 bases. There are 14 residues in the CDR3. Germline CDR1 reads LGHNA; CDR2 reads YSLEER. The CDR3 bases are TGCGCCAGCAGCCAAGGACTAGCGGGAGATACGCAGTATTTT. This codes for CASSQGLAGDTQYF.

There are a few counts of this clonotype. The J gene is TRBJ2-1, the V gene TRBV29-1, with TRBD2 matching over 13 bases. This CDR3 is built from 16 residues. Germline trimming cut 1 base from V and 9 bases from J; bases unmatched to any gene: 9. Per the germline V gene, CDR1 is SQVTM and CDR2 is ANQGSEA. The CDR3 nucleotides are TGCAGCGTTGAAGGGCCCGGACTAGCGGGAGCAATTGAGCAGTTCTTC. This sequence encodes CSVEGPGLAGAIEQFF.

This clonotype has a count of ten or more. This chain connects TRBV19 to TRBJ1-5; the D is unclear. The germline V and J ends were trimmed by 6 bases and 7 bases, with 16 bases remaining between them. Germline-derived CDR1 and CDR2 are LNHDA and SQIVND (reference sequence). This CDR3 contains 14 residues. CDR3 in amino acids: CASRNNAGSQPQHF. DNA for the CDR3: TGTGCCAGTAGAAATAATGCTGGTTCCCAGCCCCAGCATTTT.

The chain couples TRBV20-1 to TRBJ2-1; D perhaps matches TRBD1 (6 bases). From germline, CDR1 is DFQATT and CDR2 SNEGSKA (reference sequence). V was trimmed by 5 bases and J by 6 bases, leaving 14 bases between them. This CDR3 spans 13 amino acids. The CDR3: CSAETGTPNEQFF. CDR3 in DNA: TGCAGTGCTGAAACAGGGACACCCAATGAGCAGTTCTTC.

The chain employs TRBV7-9 and TRBJ2-7; TRBD2 is a possible D gene (5 bases). CDR3 length equals 12 residues. V lost 4 bases and J lost 6, with 10 bases in between. Germline CDR1 and CDR2: SEHNR and FQNEAQ (reference sequence). CDR3: CASSSTGFEQYF. The CDR3 DNA follows: TGTGCCAGCAGCTCTACGGGATTCGAGCAGTACTTC.

This clonotype was seen at least ten times. The rearrangement uses TRBV7-2 and TRBJ2-3, with 7 bases matching TRBD2. This CDR3 contains 22 residues. Germline V gives CDR1 SGHTA, CDR2 FQGNSA. Trimming cost V 5 bases and J 0 bases; bases outside gene matches: 26. In DNA form, the CDR3 reads TGTGCCAGCAGCACACGCCCTATACGTACCCTAGCGGCAGGGCAGAGCACAGATACGCAGTATTTT. This gives the protein CASSTRPIRTLAAGQSTDTQYF.

This clonotype was recorded at least ten times. The V and J genes are TRBV7-9 and TRBJ1-6; unclear D gene. The CDR3 consists of 13 residues. The V end was cut by 6 bases, the J end by 8 bases, with 11 bases between. CDR1 and CDR2 (germline): SEHNR, FQNEAQ (reference sequence). The CDR3 bases are TGTGCCAGCAGAGCAGTGGGGTATTCACCCCTCCACTTT. Amino acids: CASRAVGYSPLHF.

The V gene is TRBV7-8, the J gene TRBJ2-3; TRBD2 aligns across 14 bases. Germline values: CDR1 SGHVS, CDR2 FQNEAQ. The CDR3 length is 17 residues. Unmatched junction bases numbered 7, after V lost 1 base and J lost 7 bases. The CDR3 DNA sequence: TGTGCCAGCAGCTTAGGCCGACTAGCGGGAGGGACCTATACGCAGTATTTT. Translated: CASSLGRLAGGTYTQYF.

This clonotype was picked up a small number of times. The chain recombines TRBV12-3 or TRBV12-4 with TRBJ1-4, with a possible D match to TRBD1 (6 bases). This CDR3 has 15 amino acids. V lost 5 bases, J lost 4 bases, and 14 bases lay in between. The CDR3 protein is CASSRRDTLNEKLFF. The CDR3 DNA reads as TGTGCCAGCAGTCGGCGGGACACTCTTAATGAAAAACTGTTTTTT.

This sequence joins TRBV7-2 and TRBJ1-1; D gene uncertain. Trimming left V 1 base short and J 1 base short, with 7 bases between. This CDR3 is 14 amino acids long. Germline loops: CDR1 SGHTA, CDR2 FQGNSA. Here the CDR3 reads CASSLGPKNTEAFF. The CDR3 region has the DNA TGTGCCAGCAGCTTAGGTCCGAAGAACACTGAAGCTTTCTTT.

This clonotype has at least ten counts. The J gene is TRBJ2-1, the V gene TRBV7-2, with 9 positions matching TRBD1. This CDR3 is 15 amino acids long. Losses at the gene ends were 2 bases for V and 4 bases for J; bases not matched to a gene: 3. CDR1 is SGHTA, CDR2 FQGNSA, per germline. This CDR3 is CASSLRDRAYNEQFF. The CDR3 nucleotides read TGTGCCAGCAGCTTAAGGGACAGGGCGTACAATGAGCAGTTCTTC.

The chain has TRBV27 and TRBJ2-3; 8 nucleotides align to TRBD2. The CDR3 has 17 amino acids. Germline CDR1 and CDR2: MNHEY and SMNVEV (reference sequence). J gave up 5 bases and V 4 bases, and 14 bases lay outside the gene matches. The CDR3 DNA reads as TGTGCCAGCAGTTCCCCCCGAGCGGGGGCATGGGGAGATACGCAGTATTTT. Translated: CASSSPRAGAWGDTQYF.

The V gene is TRBV15, the J gene TRBJ2-1; 11 nucleotides match TRBD2. V lost 3 bases, J lost 4 bases, and 5 bases stayed unmatched. Germline CDR1 is LNHNV and CDR2 is YYDKDF (reference sequence). This CDR3 spans 16 amino acids. The CDR3 region is CATSRDSGRAYNEQFF. As DNA, the CDR3 is TGTGCCACCAGCAGGGATAGCGGGAGGGCTTACAATGAGCAGTTCTTC.

This sequence joins TRBV9 and TRBJ2-5, with D possibly matching TRBD2 (7 bases). Deletions cut 3 bases from V and 5 bases from J, with 14 bases between. The length of the CDR3 is 14 residues. Germline-derived CDR1 and CDR2 are SGDLS and YYNGEE. The CDR3 sequence: CASSEGGGPETQYF. In DNA, the CDR3 is TGTGCCAGCAGCGAGGGGGGGGGGCCGGAGACCCAGTACTTC.

V usage is TRBV6-6 and J usage is TRBJ2-3; 8 bases map to TRBD2. This CDR3 is 20 amino acids long. CDR1 MNHNY and CDR2 SVGAGI come from the germline V gene (reference sequence). With V trimmed by 2 bases and J by 6 bases, 22 bases remained unmatched. This CDR3 reads CASSYVYRTGGSHSRDTQYF. The CDR3 coding sequence is TGTGCCAGCAGTTACGTCTATCGGACGGGAGGGAGCCACTCCCGGGATACGCAGTATTTT.

This clonotype has just a few counts. J is TRBJ2-3 and V is TRBV2, with D perhaps matching TRBD2 (6 bases). V lost 11 bases and J lost 6, with 18 bases in between. The CDR3 contains 13 residues. CDR1 and CDR2 (germline): SNHLY, FYNNEI. CDR3 in amino acids: CAGEVRLGDTQYF. The CDR3 coding sequence is TGTGCCGGGGAGGTTCGACTGGGGGATACGCAGTATTTT. The full variable domain, with the rest looked up from reference TRBV2 and TRBJ2-3, is EPEVTQTPSHQVTQMGQEVILRCVPISNHLYFYWYRQILGQKVEFLVSFYNNEISEKSEIFDDQFSVERPDGSNFTLKIRSTKLEDSAMYFCAGEVRLGDTQYFGPGTRLTVL.

In this sample, this clonotype turned up many times. CDR3 amino acids: CASSPRALFADTQYF. The CDR3 nucleotides read TGTGCCAGCAGCCCCCGGGCCCTCTTTGCAGATACGCAGTATTTT. The genes are TRBV7-2 and TRBJ2-3; unclear D gene. The V end was cut by 5 bases, the J end by 4 bases, with 16 bases between. This CDR3 region has 15 residues. Germline V lookup: CDR1 SGHTA, CDR2 FQGNSA.